This T cell receptor (beta chain) was identified in a study of T cells in Graves' hyperthyroidism and ophthalmopathy. The wider study: Peripheral blood was collected at initial diagnosis, before any treatment.

Amplified TCR beta CDR3 regions derived from RNA transcripts. When the TCR CDR3 underwent first-round RT-PCR, the HTBI primer set was used. TCRdb fed the multiplex PCR reads into MiXCR, producing one record per CDR3 protein. The profile covers 600,000 to 750,000 distinct CDR3 sequences, with approximately 15% appearing a single time and around 15% taken by the ten largest. This clonotype was counted only a few times. CDR3 length equals 12 residues. Trimming cost V 5 bases and J 4 bases, with 6 bases left between them. Germline loops: CDR1 LNHNV, CDR2 YYDKDF (reference sequence). In making diagnoses, clinical symptoms, serum thyroxine and TRAb, thyroid ultrasound and orbital computed tomography were all used. Fresh peripheral blood, around 11 ml of it, supplied the PBMCs.

The receptor's source is a man aged 45-65 years with Graves' hyperthyroidism. The chain is built from TRBV15 and TRBJ2-1; D uncertain. Sequencing used blood. For the CDR3, the DNA is TGTGCCACCAGCCTAACTTACAATGAGCAGTTCTTC. Translated: CATSLTYNEQFF. The full variable domain, its missing parts supplied by reference TRBV15 and TRBJ2-1, is DAMVIQNPRYQVTQFGKPVTLSCSQTLNHNVMYWYQQKSSQAPKLLFHYYDKDFNNEADTPDNFQSRRPNTSFCFLDIRSPGLGDTAMYLCATSLTYNEQFFGPGTRLTVL.